This TCR beta chain was found in a study of shared clonotypes between healthy human individuals. Donors comprised only Caucasian adults living in Nashville, Tennessee. With regard to this clone: Its target is unknown.

Libraries were prepared by immunoSEQ multiplex PCR; TCRdb keeps only in-frame clonotypes and omits some of them. The sample includes under 2,500,000 clones, approximately 94% of them seen just once. Broader study findings: Clonotypes not shared had lower generation probabilities than those common to all four donors. A generally larger estimated richness was seen in naive subsets than in memory subsets.

This CDR3 contains 18 residues. Trimming left V 0 bases short and J 0 bases short, with 12 bases between. In germline, CDR1 is MNHNS, CDR2 SASEGT. The clonotype originates from a man between 18 and 35 years old in good health. This chain connects TRBV6-1 to TRBJ2-6, with D possibly being TRBD2 (7 bases). Sequenced input: naive CD4+ T cells sorted from blood. The subset was: CD45RA+ positively selected. The chain's CDR3 is CASSEAWGGDSGANVLTF. CDR3 bases: TGTGCCAGCAGTGAAGCTTGGGGGGGCGACTCTGGGGCCAACGTCCTGACTTTC.